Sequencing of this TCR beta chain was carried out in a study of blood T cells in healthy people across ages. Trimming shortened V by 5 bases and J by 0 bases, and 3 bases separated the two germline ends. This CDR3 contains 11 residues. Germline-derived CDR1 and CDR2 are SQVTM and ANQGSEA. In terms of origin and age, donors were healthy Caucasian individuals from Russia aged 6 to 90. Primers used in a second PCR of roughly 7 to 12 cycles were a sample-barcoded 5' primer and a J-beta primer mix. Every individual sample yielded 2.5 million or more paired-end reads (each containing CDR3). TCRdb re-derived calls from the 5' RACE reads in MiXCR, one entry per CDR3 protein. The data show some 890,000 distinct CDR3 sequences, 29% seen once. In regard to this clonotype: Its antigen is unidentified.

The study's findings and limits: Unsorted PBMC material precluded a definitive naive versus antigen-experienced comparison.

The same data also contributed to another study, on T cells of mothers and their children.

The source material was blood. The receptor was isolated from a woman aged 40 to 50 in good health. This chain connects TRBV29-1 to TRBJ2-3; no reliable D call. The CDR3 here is CSVSSTDTQYF. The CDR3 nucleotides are TGCAGCGTTTCTAGCACAGATACGCAGTATTTT.